The 9 T cell receptor beta chains below all came from one sample that was sequenced in a study of T cell changes during pregnancy in multiple sclerosis. Here immunoSEQ multiplex PCR was the method, and the copy in TCRdb shows in-frame clones only, minus some. The data show tens of thousands of clones, around nine tenths seen once. The material sequenced was peripheral blood, taken in the first trimester of pregnancy. The receptor set was obtained from a female donor in good health, enrolled as a control in a pregnancy study.

The chain joins TRBV28 to TRBJ1-6; TRBD1 matches at 10 bases. This CDR3 is 16 amino acids long. CDR1 is MDHEN and CDR2 is SYDVKM in the germline V gene. V shed 4 bases and J 8 bases; nucleotides not matched to a gene: 8. In DNA, the CDR3 is TGTGCCAGCAGTTACTACCGGGACAGGGGATATTCACCCCTCCACTTT. Amino acids: CASSYYRDRGYSPLHF.

Sample share makes this clone large. The V call is TRBV13, the J call TRBJ2-7, with TRBD2 as a possible D gene (5 bases). The CDR3 consists of 14 residues. V shed 2 bases and J shed 2 bases, with 10 bases lying between them. Germline CDR1 reads PRHDT; CDR2 reads FYEKMQ (reference sequence). The CDR3 here is CASSLRGSPYEQYF. The CDR3 DNA sequence: TGTGCCAGCAGCTTAAGAGGGAGTCCCTACGAGCAGTACTTC.

This rearrangement joins TRBV27 to TRBJ1-2, with D hard to call. Germline V gene lookup returns CDR1 MNHEY and CDR2 SMNVEV (reference sequence). V was shortened by 5 bases and J by 0 bases, with 13 bases between the two germline ends. CDR3 length: 15 residues. The CDR3 is CASSLGGSPNYGYTF. As DNA, the CDR3 is TGTGCCAGCAGTCTCGGCGGGAGCCCTAACTATGGCTACACCTTC.

J is TRBJ2-4 and V is TRBV14; tentatively, D is TRBD2 (6 bases). V was pared by 1 base and J by 4 bases, with 14 bases between. The CDR3 loop spans 16 amino acids. Per germline, CDR1 SGHDN and CDR2 FVKESK. The CDR3 DNA is TGTGCCAGCAGCCAAGGTAACGGACTACCGAAAAACATTCAGTACTTC. Translating gives CASSQGNGLPKNIQYF.

The V and J genes are TRBV5-1 and TRBJ1-2; maybe TRBD1 (5 bases). V lost 2 bases and J lost 5, with 7 bases in between. The CDR3 loop spans 12 amino acids. Germline V lookup: CDR1 SGHRS, CDR2 YFSETQ. CDR3 region: CASSFDRYGYTF. The CDR3 nucleotides read TGCGCCAGCAGCTTCGACAGATATGGCTACACCTTC.

This clone was seen a single time. The rearrangement links TRBV4-3 to TRBJ1-1; D call uncertain. The germline gives CDR1 LGHNA, CDR2 YSLEER. The CDR3 totals 14 residues. Between the trimmed V and J ends, which lost 0 bases and 2 bases, there was a span of 7 bases. The CDR3 here is CASSQEGRNTEAFF. The CDR3 DNA reads as TGCGCCAGCAGCCAAGAGGGCCGCAACACTGAAGCTTTCTTT.

V usage is TRBV28 and J usage is TRBJ2-1; a weak D match, TRBD1 (5 bases). The CDR3 length is 14 residues. V lost 6 bases and J 2 bases, leaving 11 bases between the germline ends. CDR1 and CDR2 (germline): MDHEN, SYDVKM. The CDR3 DNA is TGTGCCAGCAGCCAGGGCCGGACCTACAATGAGCAGTTCTTC. This codes for CASSQGRTYNEQFF. Looking up the rest from reference TRBV28 and TRBJ2-1 gives the full variable domain: DVKVTQSSRYLVKRTGEKVFLECVQDMDHENMFWYRQDPGLGLRLIYFSYDVKMKEKGDIPEGYSVSREKKERFSLILESASTNQTSMYLCASSQGRTYNEQFFGPGTRLTVL.

As to this clone: Distinct nucleotide sequences in the sample also encode this CDR3. The V call is TRBV5-4, the J call TRBJ2-7; D unclear. Germline V CDR1 and CDR2: SGHNT, YYREEE (reference sequence). This CDR3 is 15 amino acids long. Between the trimmed V and J ends, which lost 0 bases and 1 base, there was a span of 11 bases. CDR3 sequence: CASSLGGVSSYEQYF. CDR3 coding DNA: TGTGCCAGCAGCTTGGGAGGAGTCAGTTCCTACGAGCAGTACTTC.

This clone has just one count. The rearrangement links TRBV15 to TRBJ2-4, with 9 bases aligning to TRBD2. With 1 base clipped from V and 14 bases from J, the junction kept 18 bases outside the gene matches. The CDR3 has 17 residues. The germline CDR1 and CDR2 sequences are LNHNV and YYDKDF (reference sequence). CDR3 bases: TGTGCCACCAGCAGAGCTTTGAGTATAGCGGGGGACCGACTGAAGTACTTC. It is translated as CATSRALSIAGDRLKYF.